This entry features one TCR beta chain sequence. The data were obtained in a study of CD8 T cells in ankylosing spondylitis. One entry per CDR3 protein, called by TCRdb with MiXCR from the 5' RACE reads. In the table there are around 150,000 distinct CDR3 sequences, roughly a third of which are singletons. Sequencing input: synovial fluid, either unsorted or a sorted T cell fraction (not recorded which). This TCR was recovered from a male donor with ankylosing spondylitis.

DNA of the CDR3: TGTGCCAGCAGCTTTGAGGACAGCTACAATGAGCAGTTCTTC. Its protein is CASSFEDSYNEQFF. This chain joins TRBV11-2 and TRBJ2-1, with D possibly matching TRBD1 (6 bases). CDR1 and CDR2 from the germline V gene are SGHAT and FQNNGV. The CDR3 is 14 residues long. Trimming removed 3 bases from V and 3 bases from J, with 9 bases in between.